The 20 T cell receptor beta chains below were found in one sample sequenced in a study of T cell responses to AZD1222 COVID-19 vaccine. Clones were read by immunoSEQ multiplex PCR, and TCRdb kept only the in-frame ones, dropping some. The sample has roughly 180,000 clones; approximately 90% are singletons. The specimen comprised peripheral blood, sampled on day 0 of AZD1222 vaccination. Receptors originate from an adult in good health.

The J gene is TRBJ1-6, the V gene TRBV7-2; D is unresolved. Germline CDR1 is SGHTA and CDR2 is FQGNSA. Trimming removed 2 bases at V and 10 bases at J, with 12 bases between. This CDR3 has 14 amino acids. Here the CDR3 DNA reads TGTGCCAGCAGCTTACCCCAGGAACGGTCACCCCTCCACTTT. Translating it yields CASSLPQERSPLHF.

The chain combines TRBV6-2 or TRBV6-3 with TRBJ2-1; 12 bases map to TRBD2. The CDR3 is 15 residues long. Trimming cost V 6 bases and J 2 bases; bases outside gene matches: 2. The V gene's germline CDR1 is MNHEY and CDR2 SVGEGT. In nucleotides, the CDR3 is TGTGCCAGCAGGCCTAGCGGGGGGGCCTACAATGAGCAGTTCTTC. This gives the protein CASRPSGGAYNEQFF.

This sequence joins TRBV11-3 and TRBJ2-2; D is undetermined. The length of the CDR3 is 13 residues. The germline V gene encodes CDR1 SGHNT and CDR2 YENEEA. The V gene lost 0 bases and the J gene lost 8 bases, with 7 bases spanning the gap. The CDR3 region has the DNA TGTGCCAGCAGCTTAGATCTTGCTGGGGAGCTGTTTTTT. Amino acid sequence: CASSLDLAGELFF.

The chain employs TRBV28 and TRBJ2-3, with TRBD1 matching 9 bases. CDR1 MDHEN and CDR2 SYDVKM come from the germline V gene. This CDR3 is built from 15 residues. V gave up 4 bases and J gave up 6 bases; unmatched junction bases: 8. Written as DNA, the CDR3 is TGTGCCAGCAGTTCACAGGGGGCTTTAGGGGATACGCAGTATTTT. This sequence encodes CASSSQGALGDTQYF.

This clone has just a few counts. The chain joins TRBV19 to TRBJ1-5; D is unclear. CDR1 and CDR2 from the germline V gene are LNHDA and SQIVND (reference sequence). This CDR3 has 14 amino acids. The ends were cut back, 6 bases at V and 5 bases at J, with 14 bases in the middle. The CDR3 DNA reads TGTGCCAGTAGAACCTTATTCGGGGATCAGCCCCAGCATTTT. Its translation: CASRTLFGDQPQHF.

This chain links TRBV7-2 with TRBJ1-4; TRBD1 matches at 7 bases. Germline V gene data show CDR1 as SGHTA and CDR2 as FQGNSA. The V segment lost 1 base and the J segment 3 bases; nucleotides outside the gene matches: 2. CDR3 length: 15 residues. CDR3 nucleotides: TGTGCCAGCAGCTTAGGGGGACAGTCTAATGAAAAACTGTTTTTT. Protein sequence: CASSLGGQSNEKLFF.

The V gene is TRBV19, the J gene TRBJ1-2; 10 positions match TRBD1. The trim removed 9 bases at V and 3 bases at J, leaving 4 bases unmatched. CDR1 and CDR2 from the germline V gene are LNHDA and SQIVND (reference sequence). This CDR3 contains 13 residues. The CDR3 coding sequence is TGTGCCAGCGCGGACAGGGGGGACTATGGCTACACCTTC. The encoded protein is CASADRGDYGYTF.

J is TRBJ2-7 and V is TRBV18; D is possibly TRBD2 (6 bases). The CDR3 covers 13 residues. With 3 bases removed from V and 6 bases from J, the gap between germline ends came to 12 bases. Germline loops: CDR1 KGHSH, CDR2 LQKENI. In DNA form, the CDR3 reads TGTGCCAGCTCACCCGTAAGCGGGCTCGAGCAGTACTTC. Protein product: CASSPVSGLEQYF.

This clone was detected once. The rearrangement uses TRBV6-5 and TRBJ1-1; 7 nucleotides match TRBD1. Germline V gives CDR1 MNHEY, CDR2 SVGAGI. The CDR3 contains 13 residues. After removal of 6 bases from V and 5 bases from J, the junction contained 6 bases not matched to a gene. The CDR3 sequence: CASRKSRGTEAFF. CDR3 DNA sequence: TGTGCCAGCAGGAAGAGCAGGGGGACTGAAGCTTTCTTT.

The CDR3 protein is CASSYGSGELFF. In nucleotides, the CDR3 is TGTGCCAGCAGTTACGGATCCGGGGAGCTGTTTTTT. The chain is built from TRBV28 and TRBJ2-2; unclear D gene. CDR1 is MDHEN, CDR2 SYDVKM, per germline. V dropped 4 bases and J dropped 6 bases, with 6 bases sitting between them. This CDR3 is built from 12 residues.

This clone was seen only a few times. The chain combines TRBV2 with TRBJ2-1; 14 nucleotides match TRBD2. V gave up 4 bases and J gave up 9 bases; unmatched junction bases: 5. Germline V gene lookup returns CDR1 SNHLY and CDR2 FYNNEI. The CDR3 loop spans 15 amino acids. The CDR3 coding sequence is TGTGCCAGCAGTGGGGGACTAGCGGGGGTCGGTGAGCAGTTCTTC. It specifies CASSGGLAGVGEQFF.

The rearrangement joins TRBV5-1 to TRBJ1-5; D is uncertain. The CDR3 totals 15 residues. Trimming took off 0 bases at V and 7 bases at J, with 14 bases between the two ends. CDR1 and CDR2 from the germline V gene are SGHRS and YFSETQ. The CDR3: CASSLDSSDDQPQHF. The CDR3 bases are TGCGCCAGCAGCTTGGACAGCTCCGACGACCAGCCCCAGCATTTT.

This chain uses TRBV5-4 with TRBJ2-5; no clear D. The V end was cut by 0 bases, the J end by 5 bases, with 11 bases between. Germline CDR1 and CDR2: SGHNT and YYREEE (reference sequence). The CDR3 has 14 residues. The CDR3 region is CASSLAVAWETQYF. The CDR3 coding sequence is TGTGCCAGCAGCTTGGCCGTAGCATGGGAGACCCAGTACTTC.

The genes are TRBV9 and TRBJ1-4; D remains ambiguous. The CDR3 loop spans 16 amino acids. Germline V gives CDR1 SGDLS, CDR2 YYNGEE. Trimming took off 4 bases at V and 3 bases at J, with 16 bases between the two ends. The CDR3 reads CASSYLPGTPNEKLFF. CDR3 nucleotides: TGTGCCAGCAGCTATCTACCGGGAACCCCTAATGAAAAACTGTTTTTT.

This clone has only one observation. The gene calls are TRBV27 and TRBJ1-6; D not resolved. In germline, CDR1 is MNHEY, CDR2 SMNVEV (reference sequence). The CDR3 runs 13 residues. Trimming cost V 3 bases and J 10 bases, with 10 bases left between them. The CDR3 region is CASSLVARSPLHF. CDR3 in DNA: TGTGCCAGCAGTTTGGTGGCCCGGTCACCCCTCCACTTT.

CDR3: CASRPAASYEQYF. CDR3 nucleotide sequence: TGTGCCAGCAGGCCCGCGGCCAGCTACGAGCAGTACTTC. The chain employs TRBV6-6 and TRBJ2-7, with D unclear. The CDR3 length is 13 residues. Germline V gene lookup returns CDR1 MNHNY and CDR2 SVGAGI (reference sequence). V gave up 6 bases and J gave up 3 bases, with 12 bases separating them.

The gene calls are TRBV28 and TRBJ1-1; D gene unclear. This CDR3 comprises 13 residues. The ends were cut back, 6 bases at V and 11 bases at J, with 19 bases in the middle. Germline CDR1 is MDHEN and CDR2 is SYDVKM. The CDR3 loop reads CASSDTAPLPAFF. The CDR3 bases are TGTGCCAGCAGCGACACGGCCCCCCTCCCGGCTTTCTTT.

This sequence joins TRBV9 and TRBJ1-4; the D is unclear. The CDR3 is 15 amino acids. Trimming took 4 bases from V and 0 from J, leaving 10 bases between them. The germline V gene has CDR1 SGDLS and CDR2 YYNGEE. The CDR3 reads CASSRLEATNEKLFF. Written as DNA, the CDR3 is TGTGCCAGCAGCCGACTGGAAGCAACTAATGAAAAACTGTTTTTT.

This clone was seen just once. The chain uses TRBV7-3 and TRBJ1-1, with D unresolved. The CDR3 has 13 amino acids. Between the trimmed V and J ends, which lost 6 bases and 2 bases, there was a span of 10 bases. Germline V gene data show CDR1 as SGHTA and CDR2 as FQGTGA. CDR3 in DNA: TGTGCCAGCAGATCTACTCCCAACACTGAAGCTTTCTTT. Protein product: CASRSTPNTEAFF.

This chain connects TRBV6-5 to TRBJ1-2, with a possible D match to TRBD1 (6 bases). Trimming stripped 7 bases from V and 2 bases from J, with 11 bases between. CDR1 and CDR2 from the germline V gene are MNHEY and SVGAGI. There are 13 residues in the CDR3. CDR3 protein: CASKGVGNYGYTF. The CDR3, as DNA: TGTGCCAGCAAGGGGGTGGGGAACTATGGCTACACCTTC.